This T cell receptor (beta chain) was captured by sequencing in a study of blood T cell repertoires in COVID-19. Produced via immunoSEQ multiplex PCR; TCRdb's table is partial and in-frame only. The table records 400,000 to 450,000 clones, around 89% of them present only once. The material sequenced was peripheral blood. This sequence originates from a woman in her forties or fifties with COVID-19, enrolled during active disease.

CDR3 sequence: CASSGPGQGAWETQYF. The CDR3 region has the DNA TGTGCCAGCAGTGGACCGGGACAGGGGGCTTGGGAGACCCAGTACTTC. This chain connects TRBV6-1 to TRBJ2-5; TRBD1 matches 12 bases. Losses at the gene ends were 4 bases for V and 5 bases for J; bases not matched to a gene: 8. The CDR3 loop spans 16 amino acids. Germline V CDR1 and CDR2: MNHNS, SASEGT.